This T cell receptor (beta chain) was identified in a study of T-cell reconstitution after alpha-beta-depleted transplantation in children. Unique molecular identifiers featured in how the TCRbeta library was prepared. TCRdb called the PCR reads again in MiXCR, with one record for every CDR3 protein. The data contain tens of thousands of distinct CDR3 sequences, 9.5% to 13% of them singletons. This clonotype counts as large (0.1 to 1%). The V gene's germline CDR1 is SGHRS and CDR2 YFSETQ. There are 16 residues in the CDR3. V shed 3 bases and J 1 base; nucleotides not matched to a gene: 9. The TCR was taken from a human donor who donated a stem cell graft to a child with chronic granulomatous disease. The chain combines TRBV5-1 with TRBJ2-5, with 7 bases aligning to TRBD1. The material sequenced was PBMCs from the stem cell graft donor, taken from the stem cell graft. The CDR3 region has the DNA TGCGCCAGCAGCTCCGGAAGTGACAGGGCCCAAGAGACCCAGTACTTC. It encodes CASSSGSDRAQETQYF.